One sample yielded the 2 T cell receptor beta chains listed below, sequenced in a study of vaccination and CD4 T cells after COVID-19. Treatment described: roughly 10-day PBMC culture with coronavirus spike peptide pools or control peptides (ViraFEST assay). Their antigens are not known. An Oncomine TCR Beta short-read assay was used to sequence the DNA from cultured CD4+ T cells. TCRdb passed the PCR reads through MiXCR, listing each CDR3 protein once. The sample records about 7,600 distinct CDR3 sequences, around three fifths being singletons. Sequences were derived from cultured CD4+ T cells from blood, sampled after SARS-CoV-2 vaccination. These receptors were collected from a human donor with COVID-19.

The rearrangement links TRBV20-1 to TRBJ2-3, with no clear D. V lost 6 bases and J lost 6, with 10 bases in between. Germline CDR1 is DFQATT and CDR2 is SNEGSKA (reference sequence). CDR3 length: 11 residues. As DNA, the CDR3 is TGCAGTGCGACTCCCGGGGATACGCAGTATTTT. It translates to CSATPGDTQYF.

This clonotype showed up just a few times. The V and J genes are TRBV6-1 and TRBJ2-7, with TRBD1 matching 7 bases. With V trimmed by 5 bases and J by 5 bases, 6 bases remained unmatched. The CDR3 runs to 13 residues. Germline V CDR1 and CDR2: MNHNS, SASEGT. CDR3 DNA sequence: TGTGCCAGCAGTCGACAGGGTGGCGACGAGCAGTACTTC. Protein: CASSRQGGDEQYF.